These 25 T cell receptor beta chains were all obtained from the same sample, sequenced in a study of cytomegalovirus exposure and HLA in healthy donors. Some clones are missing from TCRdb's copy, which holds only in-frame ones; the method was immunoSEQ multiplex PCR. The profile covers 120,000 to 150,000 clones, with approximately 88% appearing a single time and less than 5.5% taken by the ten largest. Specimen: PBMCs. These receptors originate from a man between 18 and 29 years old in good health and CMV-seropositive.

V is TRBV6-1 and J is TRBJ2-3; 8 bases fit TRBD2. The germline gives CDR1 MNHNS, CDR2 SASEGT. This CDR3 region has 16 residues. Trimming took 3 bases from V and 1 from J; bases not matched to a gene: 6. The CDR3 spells CASSEPSGSGTDTQYF. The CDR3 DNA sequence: TGTGCCAGCAGTGAGCCAAGCGGGAGTGGCACAGATACGCAGTATTTT.

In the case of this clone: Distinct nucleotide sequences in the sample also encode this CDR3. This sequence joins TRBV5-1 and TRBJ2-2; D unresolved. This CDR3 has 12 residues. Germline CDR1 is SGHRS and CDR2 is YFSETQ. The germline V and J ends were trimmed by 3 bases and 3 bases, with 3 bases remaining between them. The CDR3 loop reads CASSSYTGELFF. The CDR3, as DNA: TGCGCCAGCAGCTCATACACCGGGGAGCTGTTTTTT.

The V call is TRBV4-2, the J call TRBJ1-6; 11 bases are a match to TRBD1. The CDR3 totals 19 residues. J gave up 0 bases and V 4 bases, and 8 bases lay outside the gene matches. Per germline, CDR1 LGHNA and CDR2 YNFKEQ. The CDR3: CASSPDRGRVGSYNSPLHF. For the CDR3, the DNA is TGTGCCAGCAGCCCGGACAGGGGGCGCGTGGGCTCCTATAATTCACCCCTCCACTTT.

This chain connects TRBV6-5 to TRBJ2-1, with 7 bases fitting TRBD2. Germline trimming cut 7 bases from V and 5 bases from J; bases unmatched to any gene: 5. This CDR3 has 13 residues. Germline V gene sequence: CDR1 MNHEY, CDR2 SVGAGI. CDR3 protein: CASTPLADNEQFF. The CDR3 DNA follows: TGTGCCAGCACTCCTCTAGCGGACAATGAGCAGTTCTTC.

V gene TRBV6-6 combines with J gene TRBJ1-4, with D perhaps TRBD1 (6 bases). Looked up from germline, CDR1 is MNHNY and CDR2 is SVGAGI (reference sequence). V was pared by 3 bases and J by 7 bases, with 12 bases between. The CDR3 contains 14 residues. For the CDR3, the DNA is TGTGCCAGCAGTTATCAGGGGCAGGGTGAAAAACTGTTTTTT. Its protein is CASSYQGQGEKLFF.

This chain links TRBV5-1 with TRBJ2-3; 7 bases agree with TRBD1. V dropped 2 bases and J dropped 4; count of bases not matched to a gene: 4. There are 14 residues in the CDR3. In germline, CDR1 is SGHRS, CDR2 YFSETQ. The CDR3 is CASSFRTGSDTQYF. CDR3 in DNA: TGCGCCAGCAGCTTTAGGACAGGATCAGATACGCAGTATTTT.

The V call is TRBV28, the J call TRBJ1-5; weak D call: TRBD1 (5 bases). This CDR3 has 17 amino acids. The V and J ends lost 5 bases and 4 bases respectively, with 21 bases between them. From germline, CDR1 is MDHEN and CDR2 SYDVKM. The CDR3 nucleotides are TGTGCCAGCAGTGTGCTCGTGCTCAGGGTTGGGAATCAGCCCCAGCATTTT. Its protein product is CASSVLVLRVGNQPQHF.

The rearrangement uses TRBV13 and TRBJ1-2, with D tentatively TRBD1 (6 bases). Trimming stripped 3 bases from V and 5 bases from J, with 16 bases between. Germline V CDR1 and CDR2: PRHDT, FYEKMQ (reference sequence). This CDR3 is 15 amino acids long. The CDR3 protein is CASSLGHAGSYGYTF. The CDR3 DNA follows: TGTGCCAGCAGCTTGGGACACGCTGGGTCGTATGGCTACACCTTC.

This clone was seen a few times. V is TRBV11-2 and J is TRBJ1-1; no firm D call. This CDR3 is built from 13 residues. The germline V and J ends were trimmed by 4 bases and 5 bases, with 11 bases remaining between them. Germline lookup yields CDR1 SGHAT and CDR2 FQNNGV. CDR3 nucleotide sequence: TGTGCCAGCAGCTCCCCCAGGCGAACTGAAGCTTTCTTT. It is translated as CASSSPRRTEAFF.

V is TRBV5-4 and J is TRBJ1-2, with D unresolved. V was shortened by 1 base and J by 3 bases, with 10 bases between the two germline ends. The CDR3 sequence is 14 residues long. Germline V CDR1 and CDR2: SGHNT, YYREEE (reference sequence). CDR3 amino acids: CASSLIGADYGYTF. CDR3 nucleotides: TGTGCCAGCAGCTTGATCGGAGCGGACTATGGCTACACCTTC.

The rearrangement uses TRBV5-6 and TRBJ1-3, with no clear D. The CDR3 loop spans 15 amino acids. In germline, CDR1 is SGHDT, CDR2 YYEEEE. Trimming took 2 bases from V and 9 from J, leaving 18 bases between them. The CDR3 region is CASSLGGKGSGTIYF. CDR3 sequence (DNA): TGTGCCAGCAGCTTAGGAGGGAAAGGGTCGGGCACCATATATTTT.

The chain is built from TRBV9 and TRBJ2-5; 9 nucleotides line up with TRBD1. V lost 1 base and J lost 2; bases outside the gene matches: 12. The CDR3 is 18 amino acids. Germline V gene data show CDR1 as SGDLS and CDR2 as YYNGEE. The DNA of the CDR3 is TGTGCCAGCAGCGTAAGGCCCGACGGACAGGGGTTTCAAGAGACCCAGTACTTC. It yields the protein CASSVRPDGQGFQETQYF.

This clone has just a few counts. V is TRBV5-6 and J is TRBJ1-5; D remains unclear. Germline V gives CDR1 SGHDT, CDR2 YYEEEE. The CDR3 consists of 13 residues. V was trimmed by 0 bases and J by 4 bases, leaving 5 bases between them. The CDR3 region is CASSLAGNQPQHF. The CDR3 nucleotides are TGTGCCAGCAGCTTGGCCGGGAATCAGCCCCAGCATTTT.

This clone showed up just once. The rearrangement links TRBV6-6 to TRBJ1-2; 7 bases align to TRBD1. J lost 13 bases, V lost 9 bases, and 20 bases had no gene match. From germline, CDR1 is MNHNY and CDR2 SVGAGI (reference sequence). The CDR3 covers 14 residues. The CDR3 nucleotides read TGTGCCAGTAAAACCCCGGGGCAGGGGGTATTTAGCACCTTC. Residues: CASKTPGQGVFSTF.

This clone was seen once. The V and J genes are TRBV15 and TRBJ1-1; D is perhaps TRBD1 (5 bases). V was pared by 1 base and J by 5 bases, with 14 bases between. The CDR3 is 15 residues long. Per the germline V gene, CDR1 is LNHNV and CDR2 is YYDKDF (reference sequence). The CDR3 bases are TGTGCCACCAGCAGAGGATCGGGGGGTAAGACTGAAGCTTTCTTT. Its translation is CATSRGSGGKTEAFF.

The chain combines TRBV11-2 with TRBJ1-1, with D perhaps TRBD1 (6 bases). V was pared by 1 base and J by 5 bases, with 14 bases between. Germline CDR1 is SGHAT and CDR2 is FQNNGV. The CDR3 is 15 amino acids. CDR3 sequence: CASSLASGGQTEAFF. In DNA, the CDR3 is TGTGCCAGCAGCTTAGCATCAGGAGGACAGACTGAAGCTTTCTTT.

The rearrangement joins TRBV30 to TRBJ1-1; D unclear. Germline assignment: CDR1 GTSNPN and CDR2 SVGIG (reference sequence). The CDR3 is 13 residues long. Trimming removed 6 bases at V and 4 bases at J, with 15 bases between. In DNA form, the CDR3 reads TGTGCCTGCTTCCGCTCGGAGGGCACTGAAGCTTTCTTT. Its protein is CACFRSEGTEAFF.

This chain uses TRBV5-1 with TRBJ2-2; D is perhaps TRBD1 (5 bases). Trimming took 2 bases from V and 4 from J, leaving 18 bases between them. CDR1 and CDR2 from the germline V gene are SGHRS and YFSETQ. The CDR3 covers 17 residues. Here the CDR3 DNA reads TGCGCCAGCAGCTTCGACAGACGGGTGGAAGGCACCGGGGAGCTGTTTTTT. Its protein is CASSFDRRVEGTGELFF.

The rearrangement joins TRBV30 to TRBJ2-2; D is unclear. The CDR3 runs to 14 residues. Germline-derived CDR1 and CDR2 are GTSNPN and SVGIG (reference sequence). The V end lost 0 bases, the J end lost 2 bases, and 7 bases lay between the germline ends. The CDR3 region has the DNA TGTGCCTGGAGTGTGTCAGTCAACACCGGGGAGCTGTTTTTT. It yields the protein CAWSVSVNTGELFF.

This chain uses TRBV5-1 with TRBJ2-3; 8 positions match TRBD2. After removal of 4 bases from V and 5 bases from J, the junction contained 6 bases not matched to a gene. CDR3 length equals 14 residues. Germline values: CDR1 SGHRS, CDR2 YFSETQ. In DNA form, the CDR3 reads TGCGCCAGCAGCCCCCGGGGGGGCGAAGATACGCAGTATTTT. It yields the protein CASSPRGGEDTQYF. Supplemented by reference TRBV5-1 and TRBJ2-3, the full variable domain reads KAGVTQTPRYLIKTRGQQVTLSCSPISGHRSVSWYQQTPGQGLQFLFEYFSETQRNKGNFPGRFSGRQFSNSRSEMNVSTLELGDSALYLCASSPRGGEDTQYFGPGTRLTVL.

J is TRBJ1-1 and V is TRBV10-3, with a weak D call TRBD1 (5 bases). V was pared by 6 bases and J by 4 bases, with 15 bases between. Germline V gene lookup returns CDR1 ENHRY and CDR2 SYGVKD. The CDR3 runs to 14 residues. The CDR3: CAISDKGQVTEAFF. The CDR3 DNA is TGTGCCATCAGCGATAAGGGGCAGGTCACTGAAGCTTTCTTT.

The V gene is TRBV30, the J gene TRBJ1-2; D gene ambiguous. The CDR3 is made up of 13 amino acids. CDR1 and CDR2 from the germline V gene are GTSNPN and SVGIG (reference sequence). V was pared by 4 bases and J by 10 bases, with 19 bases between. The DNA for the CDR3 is TGTGCCTGGAATAAACAGAGCCCTCTTGACTACACCTTC. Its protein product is CAWNKQSPLDYTF. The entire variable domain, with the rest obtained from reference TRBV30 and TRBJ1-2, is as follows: SQTIHQWPATLVQPVGSPLSLECTVEGTSNPNLYWYRQAAGRGLQLLFYSVGIGQISSEVPQNLSASRPQDRQFILSSKKLLLSDSGFYLCAWNKQSPLDYTFGSGTRLTVV.

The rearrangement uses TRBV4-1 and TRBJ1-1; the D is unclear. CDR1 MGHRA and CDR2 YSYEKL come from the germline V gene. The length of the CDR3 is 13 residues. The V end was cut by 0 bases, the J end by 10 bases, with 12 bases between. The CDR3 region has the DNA TGCGCCAGCAGCCAAGATCGTATAGCGGGAGCTTTCTTT. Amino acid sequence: CASSQDRIAGAFF.

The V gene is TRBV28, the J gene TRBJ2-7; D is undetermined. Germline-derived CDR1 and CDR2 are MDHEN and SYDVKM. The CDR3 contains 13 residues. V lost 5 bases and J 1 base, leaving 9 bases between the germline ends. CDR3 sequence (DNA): TGTGCCAGCAGTCCGAGTAGATCCTACGAGCAGTACTTC. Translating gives CASSPSRSYEQYF. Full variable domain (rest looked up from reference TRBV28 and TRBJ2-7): DVKVTQSSRYLVKRTGEKVFLECVQDMDHENMFWYRQDPGLGLRLIYFSYDVKMKEKGDIPEGYSVSREKKERFSLILESASTNQTSMYLCASSPSRSYEQYFGPGTRLTVT.

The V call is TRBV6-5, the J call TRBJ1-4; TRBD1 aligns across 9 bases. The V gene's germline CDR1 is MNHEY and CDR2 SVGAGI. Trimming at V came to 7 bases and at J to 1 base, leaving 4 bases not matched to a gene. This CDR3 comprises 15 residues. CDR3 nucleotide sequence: TGTGCCAGCAAAGGACAGGGGTTAACTAATGAAAAACTGTTTTTT. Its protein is CASKGQGLTNEKLFF.